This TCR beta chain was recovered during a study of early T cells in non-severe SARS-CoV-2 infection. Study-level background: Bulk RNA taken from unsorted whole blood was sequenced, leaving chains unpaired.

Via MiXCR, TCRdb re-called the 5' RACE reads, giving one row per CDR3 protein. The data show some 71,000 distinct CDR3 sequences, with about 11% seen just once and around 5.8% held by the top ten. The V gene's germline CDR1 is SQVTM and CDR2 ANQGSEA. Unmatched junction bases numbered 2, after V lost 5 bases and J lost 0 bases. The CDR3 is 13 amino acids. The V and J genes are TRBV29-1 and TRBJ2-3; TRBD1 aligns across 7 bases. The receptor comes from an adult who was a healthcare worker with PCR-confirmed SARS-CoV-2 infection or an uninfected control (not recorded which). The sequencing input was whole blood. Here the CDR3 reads CSVQQGSTDTQYF. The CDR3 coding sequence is TGCAGCGTTCAACAGGGGAGCACAGATACGCAGTATTTT.